The 20 T cell receptor beta chains in this list originate from one sample, sequenced in a study of T-cell memory formation after mild COVID-19. Each CDR3 protein gets one entry after TCRdb re-called the 5' RACE reads with MiXCR. The sample yields under 450,000 distinct CDR3 sequences, 20% to 25% seen once. Specimen: PBMCs or a T cell subset sorted from them (not recorded which). The receptors shown here come from a man in his late teens or twenties who had mild COVID-19 (a few samples of this study predate the infection). Cell type and time point are not known.

This clonotype showed up just a few times. This chain links TRBV5-1 with TRBJ2-7, with 7 bases that match TRBD1. The V gene's germline CDR1 is SGHRS and CDR2 YFSETQ. The CDR3 sequence is 15 residues long. V dropped 0 bases and J dropped 8; count of bases not matched to a gene: 11. The CDR3 DNA follows: TGCGCCAGCAGCTTGGCCGACCTCGACAGGGATAAGCAGTACGTC. Residues: CASSLADLDRDKQYV.

The V gene is TRBV25-1, the J gene TRBJ2-1; TRBD2 might be the D (5 bases). Germline V gene sequence: CDR1 MGHDK, CDR2 SYGVNS. CDR3 size: 13 residues. The ends were cut back, 4 bases at V and 5 bases at J, with 9 bases in the middle. CDR3 in DNA: TGTGCCAGCAGTGCCGGACTGCACAATGAGCAGTTCTTC. It is translated as CASSAGLHNEQFF.

As to this clonotype: Just one base apart from a much larger clone, this may be a read error. It is likely a read error, because the conserved phenylalanine at the end of the CDR3 is missing. The J gene is TRBJ2-7, the V gene TRBV4-2; 7 bases match TRBD1. V lost 0 bases and J lost 6; bases outside the gene matches: 5. Per the germline V gene, CDR1 is LGHNA and CDR2 is YNFKEQ. There are 14 residues in the CDR3. CDR3 nucleotides: TGTGCCAGCAGCCAAGATTGGCAGGGGGTCGAGCAGTACTTA. Encoded protein: CASSQDWQGVEQYL.

The chain is built from TRBV15 and TRBJ2-3; tentative D call: TRBD2 (7 bases). V was cut by 4 bases and J by 2 bases, with 19 bases left in between. Germline CDR1 is LNHNV and CDR2 is YYDKDF (reference sequence). This CDR3 comprises 17 residues. The CDR3 reads CATSKIKGGDHTDTQYF. DNA for the CDR3: TGTGCCACCAGCAAAATAAAAGGGGGGGACCACACAGATACGCAGTATTTT.

A few counts support this clonotype. V is TRBV5-6 and J is TRBJ2-5, with TRBD2 matching 10 bases. The CDR3 length is 14 residues. CDR1 and CDR2 from the germline V gene are SGHDT and YYEEEE. Trimming took 3 bases from V and 3 from J; bases not matched to a gene: 2. The CDR3 DNA is TGTGCCAGCAGCTCGGGGACTAGCGAAGAGACCCAGTACTTC. It yields the protein CASSSGTSEETQYF.

This clonotype was counted a few times. The chain joins TRBV6-5 to TRBJ1-1, with TRBD1 matching over 11 bases. CDR1 is MNHEY and CDR2 is SVGAGI in the germline V gene. This CDR3 has 15 amino acids. The V segment lost 3 bases and the J segment 4 bases; nucleotides outside the gene matches: 4. CDR3 sequence: CASSYGTGGFTEAFF. CDR3 nucleotide sequence: TGTGCCAGCAGTTATGGGACAGGGGGGTTCACTGAAGCTTTCTTT.

This clonotype was counted once. CDR3 DNA sequence: TGTGCCAGCAGCTTAGCCCAGGGGCGAGGGCCGGAGACCCAGTACTTC. The encoded protein is CASSLAQGRGPETQYF. The chain has TRBV11-2 and TRBJ2-5, with D perhaps TRBD1 (6 bases). The CDR3 contains 16 residues. V gave up 1 base and J gave up 5 bases, with 17 bases separating them. Germline V gene lookup returns CDR1 SGHAT and CDR2 FQNNGV.

In its sample, this clonotype was seen a few times. The chain employs TRBV29-1 and TRBJ2-7, with TRBD1 as a possible D gene (6 bases). V shed 7 bases and J shed 2 bases, with 12 bases lying between them. The CDR3 is made up of 12 amino acids. Per the germline V gene, CDR1 is SQVTM and CDR2 is ANQGSEA. This CDR3 is CSAADRTYEQYF. DNA of the CDR3: TGCAGCGCCGCAGACAGGACCTACGAGCAGTACTTC.

Comments on this clonotype: One junction end does not reproduce the germline sequence, and a read error may be involved. This chain uses TRBV6-5 with TRBJ2-5; TRBD2 agrees at 8 bases. The CDR3 consists of 16 residues. Germline CDR1 reads MNHEY; CDR2 reads SVGAGI. The CDR3 is CASSRTPGLGQETKYF. CDR3 nucleotide sequence: TGTGCCAGCAGTCGTACCCCGGGACTAGGCCAGGAGACCAAGTACTTC.

This clonotype came up a few times. The V call is TRBV7-9, the J call TRBJ1-6; D not resolved. Trimming took 6 bases from V and 0 from J, leaving 6 bases between them. This CDR3 has 14 amino acids. Germline loops: CDR1 SEHNR, CDR2 FQNEAQ (reference sequence). CDR3 region: CASSSRSYNSPLHF. The CDR3 DNA sequence: TGTGCCAGCAGTAGCCGCTCCTATAATTCACCCCTCCACTTT.

Note on this clonotype: One end of the junction is discordant with germline, which a read error may explain. The chain joins TRBV6-5 to TRBJ1-6, with unresolved D. The CDR3 consists of 14 residues. Germline CDR1 is MNHEY and CDR2 is SVGAGI. As DNA, the CDR3 is TGTGCCAGCAGTAACGGGATCTGGAATTCACCCCTCTACTTT. Translation gives CASSNGIWNSPLYF.

The chain couples TRBV6-2 or TRBV6-3 to TRBJ2-1; D may match TRBD1 or TRBD2 (5 bases each). CDR1 is MNHEY and CDR2 is SVGEGT in the germline V gene. Trimming removed 5 bases from V and 7 bases from J, with 15 bases in between. The CDR3 covers 14 residues. CDR3 region: CASSNSREWNEQFF. Written as DNA, the CDR3 is TGTGCCAGCAGTAATTCCAGGGAGTGGAATGAGCAGTTCTTC.

This clonotype was seen only a few times. The chain uses TRBV2 and TRBJ1-3; no firm D call. The CDR3 runs 16 residues. Germline values: CDR1 SNHLY, CDR2 FYNNEI. V gave up 8 bases and J gave up 0 bases, with 17 bases separating them. CDR3 nucleotides: TGTGCCAGCGGGTGGTTAAAACAGAGCTCTGGAAACACCATATATTTT. Its translation: CASGWLKQSSGNTIYF.

The rearrangement uses TRBV7-9 and TRBJ2-7; D may match TRBD1 or TRBD2 (5 bases each). The CDR3 consists of 13 residues. V lost 4 bases, J lost 6 bases, and 13 bases lay in between. Germline V gene lookup returns CDR1 SEHNR and CDR2 FQNEAQ (reference sequence). CDR3 bases: TGTGCCAGCAGCTACCGGGACCCCCTCGAGCAGTACGTC. It yields the protein CASSYRDPLEQYV.

The chain joins TRBV6-5 to TRBJ1-6; tentatively, D is TRBD1 (6 bases). CDR1 MNHEY and CDR2 SVGAGI come from the germline V gene. The CDR3 has 17 residues. Between the trimmed V and J ends, which lost 6 bases and 6 bases, there was a span of 21 bases. The CDR3: CASRTYGRGAPNSPLHF. As DNA, the CDR3 is TGTGCCAGCAGAACCTATGGTCGGGGGGCGCCTAATTCACCCCTCCACTTT.

The chain uses TRBV12-3 or TRBV12-4 and TRBJ1-4; D is unclear. CDR3 length: 15 amino acids. Trimming stripped 3 bases from V and 5 bases from J, with 13 bases between. This CDR3 reads CASSFGTAGNEKLFF. The CDR3 coding sequence is TGTGCCAGCAGTTTTGGTACGGCGGGGAATGAAAAACTGTTTTTT.

This clonotype was seen more than once but under ten times. This sequence joins TRBV20-1 and TRBJ1-4; 11 nucleotides line up with TRBD1. Germline V gives CDR1 DFQATT, CDR2 SNEGSKA (reference sequence). Trimming at V came to 2 bases and at J to 8 bases, leaving 7 bases not matched to a gene. This CDR3 is built from 15 residues. CDR3 loop: CSARPGQGVAEKLFF. CDR3 nucleotides: TGCAGTGCTAGACCGGGACAGGGGGTGGCCGAAAAACTGTTTTTT.

V usage is TRBV7-8 and J usage is TRBJ2-1; possible D gene TRBD2, 6 bases. Germline values: CDR1 SGHVS, CDR2 FQNEAQ. V was cut by 5 bases and J by 7 bases, with 24 bases left in between. The CDR3 is made up of 17 amino acids. The CDR3 is CASSPRVGAGARNEQFF. The CDR3 nucleotides read TGTGCCAGCAGCCCCCGGGTGGGAGCGGGCGCAAGGAATGAGCAGTTCTTC. Filled out from reference TRBV7-8 and TRBJ2-1, the complete variable domain reads GAGVSQSPRYKVAKRGQDVALRCDPISGHVSLFWYQQALGQGPEFLTYFQNEAQLDKSGLPSDRFFAERPEGSVSTLKIQRTQQEDSAVYLCASSPRVGAGARNEQFFGPGTRLTVL.

This chain links TRBV12-5 with TRBJ1-1; D remains unclear. Germline lookup yields CDR1 LGHNT and CDR2 FRNRAP. The CDR3 loop spans 12 amino acids. V lost 5 bases and J lost 3, with 7 bases in between. The CDR3 here is CASGPGYTEAFF. For the CDR3, the DNA is TGTGCTAGTGGTCCGGGGTACACTGAAGCTTTCTTT.

The table lists this clonotype with a few counts. The chain uses TRBV6-1 and TRBJ1-6; D might be TRBD1 (6 bases). Deletions cut 5 bases from V and 3 bases from J, with 20 bases between. The CDR3 sequence is 18 residues long. Per the germline V gene, CDR1 is MNHNS and CDR2 is SASEGT. CDR3 in DNA: TGTGCCAGCAGTCACGAAGATCGGCGACAGGTCTATAATTCACCCCTCCACTTT. It specifies CASSHEDRRQVYNSPLHF.